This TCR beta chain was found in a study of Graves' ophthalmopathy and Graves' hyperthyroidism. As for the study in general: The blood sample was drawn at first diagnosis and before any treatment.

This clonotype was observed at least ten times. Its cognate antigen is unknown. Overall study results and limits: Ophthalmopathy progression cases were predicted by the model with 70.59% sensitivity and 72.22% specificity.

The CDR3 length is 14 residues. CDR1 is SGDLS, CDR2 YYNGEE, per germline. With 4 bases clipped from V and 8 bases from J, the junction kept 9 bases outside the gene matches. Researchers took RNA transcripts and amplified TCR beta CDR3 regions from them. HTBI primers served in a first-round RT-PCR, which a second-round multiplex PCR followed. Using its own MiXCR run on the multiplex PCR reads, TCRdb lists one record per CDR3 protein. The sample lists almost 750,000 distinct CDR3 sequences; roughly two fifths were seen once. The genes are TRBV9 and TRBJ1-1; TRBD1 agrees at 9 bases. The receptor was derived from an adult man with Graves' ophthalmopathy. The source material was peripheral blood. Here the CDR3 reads CASSPNHRGREAFF. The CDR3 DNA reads TGTGCCAGCAGCCCAAACCACAGGGGGCGCGAAGCTTTCTTT.